These 6 T cell receptor beta chains were all obtained from the same sample, sequenced in a study of read filtering for tumor transcriptome and immune sequencing. This library used roughly 370 ng RNA and molecular barcoded adaptors spanning alpha/delta and beta/gamma chains. One entry per CDR3 protein, called by TCRdb with MiXCR from the reads. The sample yields 43,000 or so distinct CDR3 sequences, around 12% seen once. Input material: a population of CD138-negative cells sorted from bone marrow. The receptors derive from a donor at least 40 years old with multiple myeloma.

This clonotype showed up many times. Germline is not matched at one junction end, which may reflect a read error. This chain uses TRBV4-2 with TRBJ2-1; 10 nucleotides line up with TRBD2. This CDR3 has 16 residues. Germline-derived CDR1 and CDR2 are LGHNA and YNFKEQ. Written as DNA, the CDR3 is TGCGCCAGCAGCGAAAGAATTAGCGGGAGGTACAATGAGCAGTTCTTC. Its translation: CASSERISGRYNEQFF.

The sample holds many counts of this clonotype. V gene TRBV6-1 combines with J gene TRBJ2-7; D remains ambiguous. The germline V gene encodes CDR1 MNHNS and CDR2 SASEGT. The V end lost 3 bases, the J end lost 6 bases, and 6 bases lay between the germline ends. This CDR3 has 11 amino acids. CDR3 bases: TGTGCCAGCAGTGACAAGTCCGAGCAGTACTTC. Residues: CASSDKSEQYF.

This clonotype was seen more than once but under ten times. The J gene is TRBJ2-7, the V gene TRBV20-1; TRBD1 or TRBD2 may be the D gene (5 bases each). Per the germline V gene, CDR1 is DFQATT and CDR2 is SNEGSKA (reference sequence). V was clipped by 0 bases and J by 2 bases, with 11 bases between them. The CDR3 extends over 14 amino acids. Here the CDR3 reads CSARDLRDPYEQYF. DNA of the CDR3: TGCAGTGCTAGAGATTTGAGGGACCCCTACGAGCAGTACTTC.

This clonotype was seen many times. The CDR3 protein is CSATPPAGEAFF. In DNA, the CDR3 is TGCAGTGCTACTCCGCCGGCAGGTGAAGCTTTCTTT. J is TRBJ1-1 and V is TRBV20-1; D is unresolved. CDR3 length equals 12 residues. Trimming shortened V by 4 bases and J by 7 bases, and 13 bases separated the two germline ends. Germline V CDR1 and CDR2: DFQATT, SNEGSKA (reference sequence).

The table lists this clonotype with many counts. The rearrangement links TRBV6-1 to TRBJ2-1; D possibly uses TRBD1 or TRBD2 (5 bases each). Germline values: CDR1 MNHNS, CDR2 SASEGT. V was cut by 6 bases and J by 6 bases, with 15 bases left in between. The CDR3 length is 14 residues. CDR3: CASSPVRGINEQFF. CDR3 in DNA: TGTGCCAGCAGCCCCGTACGGGGCATCAATGAGCAGTTCTTC.

This clonotype was recorded at least ten times. The chain links TRBV6-2 or TRBV6-3 to TRBJ2-1; 9 bases align to TRBD1. This CDR3 contains 15 residues. The V gene end was trimmed by 6 bases and the J gene end by 8 bases; junction bases not matched to a gene: 11. The V gene's germline CDR1 is MNHEY and CDR2 SVGEGT. CDR3 protein: CASRTTGGASHEQFF. The CDR3 bases are TGTGCCAGCAGGACAACAGGGGGCGCGTCCCATGAGCAGTTCTTC.